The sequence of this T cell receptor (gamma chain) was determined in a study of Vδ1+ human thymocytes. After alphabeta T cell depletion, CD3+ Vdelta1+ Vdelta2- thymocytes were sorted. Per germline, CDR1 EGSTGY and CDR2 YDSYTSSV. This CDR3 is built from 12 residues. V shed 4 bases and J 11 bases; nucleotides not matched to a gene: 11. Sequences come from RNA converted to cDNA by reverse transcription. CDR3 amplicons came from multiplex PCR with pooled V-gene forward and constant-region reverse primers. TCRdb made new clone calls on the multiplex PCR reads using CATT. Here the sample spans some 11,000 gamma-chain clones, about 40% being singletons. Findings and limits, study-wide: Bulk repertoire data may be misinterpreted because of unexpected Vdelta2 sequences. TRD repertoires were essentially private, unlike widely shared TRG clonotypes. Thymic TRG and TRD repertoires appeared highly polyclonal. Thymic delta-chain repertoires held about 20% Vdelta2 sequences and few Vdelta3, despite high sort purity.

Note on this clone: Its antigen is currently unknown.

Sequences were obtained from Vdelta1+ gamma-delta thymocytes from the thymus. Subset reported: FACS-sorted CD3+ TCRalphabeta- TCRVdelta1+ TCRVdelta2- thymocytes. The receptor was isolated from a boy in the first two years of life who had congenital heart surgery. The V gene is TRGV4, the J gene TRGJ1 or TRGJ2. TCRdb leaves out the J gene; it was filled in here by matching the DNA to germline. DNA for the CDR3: TGTGCCACCTGGGACAGGCATCGGGAGAAACTCTTT. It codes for CATWDRHREKLF.